Following are 4 T cell receptor beta chains from one sample sequenced in a study of OX40 agonist ivuxolimab in advanced cancers. Sequencing used immunoSEQ multiplex PCR; TCRdb keeps in-frame clones, though not all of them. The table includes 74,000 or so clones, around nine tenths detected once. This specimen was CD4+ or CD8+ T cells sorted from blood, taken in a trial of the OX40 agonist ivuxolimab. These TCRs come from an adult with an advanced solid tumor such as melanoma, head and neck, liver or kidney cancer.

V usage is TRBV7-9 and J usage is TRBJ1-2; D might be TRBD1 (5 bases). This CDR3 has 13 residues. V shed 4 bases and J shed 5 bases, with 11 bases lying between them. Germline CDR1 is SEHNR and CDR2 is FQNEAQ (reference sequence). The CDR3 protein is CASSSDTSYGYTF. In DNA form, the CDR3 reads TGTGCCAGCAGCTCGGACACCTCTTATGGCTACACCTTC.

This clone came up a few times. This sample also contains other DNA sequences that code for the same CDR3. The genes are TRBV7-9 and TRBJ2-5; perhaps TRBD2 as D (5 bases). Germline CDR1 is SEHNR and CDR2 is FQNEAQ (reference sequence). CDR3 length: 12 residues. V was pared by 5 bases and J by 5 bases, with 9 bases between. CDR3 sequence (DNA): TGTGCCAGCAGCCCCCCGGGGGAGACCCAGTACTTC. The encoded protein is CASSPPGETQYF.

The V call is TRBV6-1, the J call TRBJ2-1; no definite D call. Germline V gives CDR1 MNHNS, CDR2 SASEGT. V lost 7 bases to trimming and J lost 7 bases, with 11 bases between them. The CDR3 runs 12 residues. CDR3 nucleotide sequence: TGTGCCAGCACTGTAACTGCTAATGAGCAGTTCTTC. Amino acids: CASTVTANEQFF.

This chain links TRBV9 with TRBJ2-3; 7 bases are shared with TRBD2. The junction had 6 bases not matched to a gene; V was cut back by 0 bases and J by 2 bases. Germline CDR1 is SGDLS and CDR2 is YYNGEE. The CDR3 has 16 amino acids. CDR3 sequence (DNA): TGTGCCAGCAGCGTAGAGGCGGGGGTCCCCACAGATACGCAGTATTTT. Its protein product is CASSVEAGVPTDTQYF. The whole variable domain, remainder taken from reference TRBV9 and TRBJ2-3, is DSGVTQTPKHLITATGQRVTLRCSPRSGDLSVYWYQQSLDQGLQFLIQYYNGEERAKGNILERFSAQQFPDLHSELNLSSLELGDSALYFCASSVEAGVPTDTQYFGPGTRLTVL.